These 25 T cell receptor beta chains were sequenced from one sample in a study of tissue T cells after allogeneic stem cell transplantation. Data came from immunoSEQ multiplex PCR; TCRdb stores just in-frame clones and leaves some out. Among approximately 45,000 clones, just under 95% were seen once, and the ten largest hold about 4%. Source: blood, taken before transplantation. These receptors originate from a woman aged 35 to 69 who later had graft-versus-host disease after an allogeneic stem cell transplant.

The chain links TRBV28 to TRBJ2-5, with a tentative D call TRBD2 (6 bases). Germline CDR1 and CDR2: MDHEN and SYDVKM. The CDR3 runs 13 residues. Trimming cost V 6 bases and J 5 bases, with 13 bases left between them. The CDR3 DNA sequence: TGTGCCAGCAGCCGGGACTCGGCGGAGACCCAGTACTTC. Translating gives CASSRDSAETQYF.

The CDR3: CASSLMGLADEQFF. The CDR3 nucleotides read TGTGCCAGCAGCTTAATGGGGCTAGCTGATGAGCAGTTCTTC. The J gene is TRBJ2-1, the V gene TRBV7-3, with D perhaps assigned TRBD1 or TRBD2 (5 bases each). Trimming removed 1 base from V and 8 bases from J, with 12 bases in between. Germline lookup yields CDR1 SGHTA and CDR2 FQGTGA. This CDR3 has 14 amino acids.

The chain joins TRBV4-2 to TRBJ1-2, with D unclear. The V end was cut by 1 base, the J end by 5 bases, with 20 bases between. This CDR3 contains 17 residues. In germline, CDR1 is LGHNA, CDR2 YNFKEQ. In nucleotides, the CDR3 is TGTGCCAGCAGCCAAGTTGGCGGGCGCTTTTTAGGTTATGGCTACACCTTC. It is translated as CASSQVGGRFLGYGYTF.

The chain has TRBV27 and TRBJ1-5; tentative D call: TRBD1 (5 bases). Germline values: CDR1 MNHEY, CDR2 SMNVEV (reference sequence). The V end was cut by 4 bases, the J end by 2 bases, with 15 bases between. The CDR3 loop spans 16 amino acids. The CDR3 DNA follows: TGTGCCAGCAGTTCAGCGGGTTTAGGGGGCAATCAGCCCCAGCATTTT. Its translation: CASSSAGLGGNQPQHF.

This chain joins TRBV7-2 and TRBJ2-7, with D perhaps matching TRBD2 (5 bases). V was shortened by 1 base and J by 2 bases, with 9 bases between the two germline ends. The CDR3 runs to 14 residues. Germline V CDR1 and CDR2: SGHTA, FQGNSA. CDR3 loop: CASSLVDYPYEQYF. The DNA of the CDR3 is TGTGCCAGCAGCTTAGTAGACTACCCCTACGAGCAGTACTTC.

The V and J genes are TRBV5-1 and TRBJ1-2; D gene unclear. This CDR3 contains 13 residues. The germline V gene encodes CDR1 SGHRS and CDR2 YFSETQ. The V and J ends lost 0 bases and 4 bases respectively, with 7 bases between them. The CDR3 reads CASSLGAGYGYTF. CDR3 coding DNA: TGCGCCAGCAGCTTGGGGGCAGGCTATGGCTACACCTTC.

The rearrangement links TRBV11-3 to TRBJ2-7, with D perhaps TRBD1 (6 bases). CDR3 length: 13 amino acids. Trimming pared 5 bases from V and 4 bases from J, leaving 12 bases between. Germline values: CDR1 SGHNT, CDR2 YENEEA. The CDR3 loop reads CASSLGQTYEQYF. In DNA, the CDR3 is TGTGCCAGCAGCCTCGGACAGACTTACGAGCAGTACTTC.

The chain recombines TRBV27 with TRBJ2-4; maybe TRBD1 (6 bases). Germline CDR1 MNHEY, CDR2 SMNVEV (reference sequence). V lost 6 bases and J 1 base, leaving 13 bases between the germline ends. CDR3 length: 15 residues. CDR3 sequence: CASRNRESAKNIQYF. In DNA form, the CDR3 reads TGTGCCAGCAGAAACAGGGAGTCCGCCAAAAACATTCAGTACTTC.

V usage is TRBV4-2 and J usage is TRBJ2-2; D unresolved. The germline V gene encodes CDR1 LGHNA and CDR2 YNFKEQ. The V end was cut by 0 bases, the J end by 7 bases, with 9 bases between. The CDR3 length is 14 residues. DNA for the CDR3: TGTGCCAGCAGCCAAGATTGGCTAAACGGGGAGCTGTTTTTT. As protein: CASSQDWLNGELFF.

The chain joins TRBV28 to TRBJ1-1, with TRBD1 matching 7 bases. Per germline, CDR1 MDHEN and CDR2 SYDVKM. The CDR3 runs to 14 residues. Germline trimming cut 5 bases from V and 6 bases from J; bases unmatched to any gene: 9. Here the CDR3 reads CASSRHRGVPEAFF. In nucleotides, the CDR3 is TGTGCCAGCAGTAGACACAGGGGTGTCCCTGAAGCTTTCTTT.

This clone has a handful of counts. V is TRBV30 and J is TRBJ2-2; D is perhaps TRBD2 (6 bases). The CDR3 runs to 18 residues. Deletions cut 4 bases from V and 0 bases from J, with 21 bases between. In germline, CDR1 is GTSNPN, CDR2 SVGIG (reference sequence). CDR3 DNA sequence: TGTGCCTGGAACGGGGACTGGAACTTCGATTCGAACACCGGGGAGCTGTTTTTT. It is translated as CAWNGDWNFDSNTGELFF.

J is TRBJ2-7 and V is TRBV25-1; TRBD1 agrees at 8 bases. Germline V lookup: CDR1 MGHDK, CDR2 SYGVNS. The CDR3 covers 16 residues. Unmatched junction bases numbered 8, after V lost 3 bases and J lost 1 base. CDR3 region: CASSDSAGQGSYEQYF. CDR3 nucleotides: TGTGCCAGCAGTGACTCCGCCGGACAGGGTTCCTACGAGCAGTACTTC.

The V call is TRBV9, the J call TRBJ2-1, with D perhaps TRBD1 (5 bases). Trimming took 0 bases from V and 4 from J, leaving 5 bases between them. There are 13 residues in the CDR3. Germline CDR1 SGDLS, CDR2 YYNGEE. Here the CDR3 DNA reads TGTGCCAGCAGCGTAGGACAGTACAATGAGCAGTTCTTC. The encoded protein is CASSVGQYNEQFF.

The CDR3 loop is CASSLGSVWQGGYEQYF. DNA of the CDR3: TGCGCCAGCAGCTTGGGTTCCGTCTGGCAGGGCGGGTACGAGCAGTACTTC. The chain carries TRBV5-1 and TRBJ2-7, with D perhaps given as TRBD1 or TRBD2 (5 bases each). Germline values: CDR1 SGHRS, CDR2 YFSETQ. The CDR3 consists of 17 residues. V lost 0 bases to trimming and J lost 4 bases, with 20 bases between them.

The rearrangement links TRBV6-2 or TRBV6-3 to TRBJ2-3, with 13 bases lining up with TRBD2. V lost 6 bases, J lost 0 bases, and 6 bases stayed unmatched. Germline V gene lookup returns CDR1 MNHEY and CDR2 SVGEGT. The CDR3 extends over 17 amino acids. The DNA for the CDR3 is TGTGCCAGCAGCCAGGGACTAGCGGGGATTAGCACAGATACGCAGTATTTT. Its translation: CASSQGLAGISTDTQYF.

This rearrangement joins TRBV28 to TRBJ2-3; D might be TRBD2 (6 bases). The CDR3 contains 17 residues. V was shortened by 5 bases and J by 2 bases, with 20 bases between the two germline ends. Per the germline V gene, CDR1 is MDHEN and CDR2 is SYDVKM. Here the CDR3 reads CASSPSGRGSNTDTQYF. In DNA form, the CDR3 reads TGTGCCAGCAGTCCCTCCGGGCGGGGTAGTAACACAGATACGCAGTATTTT.

This sequence joins TRBV7-2 and TRBJ1-1; D is unclear. The germline V gene has CDR1 SGHTA and CDR2 FQGNSA. CDR3 length: 13 amino acids. The V gene lost 3 bases and the J gene lost 1 base, with 6 bases spanning the gap. CDR3 sequence (DNA): TGTGCCAGCAGCTTCCCCGGGAACACTGAAGCTTTCTTT. Translating gives CASSFPGNTEAFF.

This chain joins TRBV4-3 and TRBJ2-7; a weak D match, TRBD2 (5 bases). This CDR3 spans 15 amino acids. Germline V gene data show CDR1 as LGHNA and CDR2 as YSLEER. The germline V and J ends were trimmed by 1 base and 2 bases, with 12 bases remaining between them. The CDR3 loop is CASSQGGETTYEQYF. Written as DNA, the CDR3 is TGCGCCAGCAGCCAAGGTGGGGAGACTACCTACGAGCAGTACTTC.

The J gene is TRBJ1-2, the V gene TRBV28; D perhaps matches TRBD1 (6 bases). Trimming pared 7 bases from V and 4 bases from J, leaving 19 bases between. The germline gives CDR1 MDHEN, CDR2 SYDVKM. The length of the CDR3 is 15 residues. The CDR3 region is CASNPGGGEGYGYTF. Here the CDR3 DNA reads TGTGCCAGCAACCCCGGGGGCGGTGAGGGCTATGGCTACACCTTC.

The rearrangement links TRBV27 to TRBJ2-7; maybe TRBD2 (6 bases). The CDR3 is made up of 14 amino acids. CDR1 is MNHEY, CDR2 SMNVEV, per germline (reference sequence). V lost 3 bases, J lost 5 bases, and 14 bases lay in between. The CDR3 sequence: CASSLGTARDEQYF. In DNA, the CDR3 is TGTGCCAGCAGTTTGGGGACTGCTAGGGACGAGCAGTACTTC.

The chain's CDR3 is CASSHGQALDAQYF. As DNA, the CDR3 is TGCGCCAGCAGCCACGGACAGGCGCTCGACGCCCAGTACTTC. This rearrangement joins TRBV4-3 to TRBJ2-5; 7 bases are a match to TRBD1. Germline assignment: CDR1 LGHNA and CDR2 YSLEER. V lost 3 bases to trimming and J lost 9 bases; unmatched junction nucleotides: 10. This CDR3 is built from 14 residues.

The chain couples TRBV10-3 to TRBJ1-6; D gene unclear. Germline V gives CDR1 ENHRY, CDR2 SYGVKD. Between the trimmed V and J ends, which lost 0 bases and 0 bases, there was a span of 9 bases. CDR3 length equals 17 residues. CDR3 sequence (DNA): TGTGCCATCAGTGAGTCGACACAGAGCTCCTATAATTCACCCCTCCACTTT. This gives the protein CAISESTQSSYNSPLHF.

In DNA form, the CDR3 reads TGTGCCACCAGCAATCGGGACAAGCCCTACGAGCAGTACTTC. This encodes CATSNRDKPYEQYF. The genes are TRBV15 and TRBJ2-7; possibly TRBD1 for D (6 bases). The CDR3 consists of 14 residues. CDR1 and CDR2 (germline): LNHNV, YYDKDF (reference sequence). V lost 4 bases to trimming and J lost 2 bases, with 12 bases between them.

The V and J genes are TRBV10-3 and TRBJ2-1; TRBD2 agrees at 8 bases. The V gene end was trimmed by 7 bases and the J gene end by 7 bases; junction bases not matched to a gene: 15. The CDR3 has 16 residues. The V gene's germline CDR1 is ENHRY and CDR2 SYGVKD. The CDR3 spells CAINTNLAGPTNEQFF. CDR3 in DNA: TGTGCCATCAACACGAACTTAGCGGGGCCTACGAATGAGCAGTTCTTC.

V and J are TRBV7-9 and TRBJ1-4; no firm D call. This CDR3 spans 11 amino acids. Germline-derived CDR1 and CDR2 are SEHNR and FQNEAQ (reference sequence). Trimming shortened V by 1 base and J by 6 bases, and 0 bases separated the two germline ends. CDR3 residues: CASSLDEKLFF. The CDR3 nucleotides are TGTGCCAGCAGCTTAGATGAAAAACTGTTTTTT.